Listed here are 30 T cell receptor beta chains from one sample, sequenced in a study of CD8+CD57+ T cells in acquired aplastic anemia. Patients included in sequencing had previously demonstrated CD8+CD57+ cell expansion by flow cytometry. Genomic DNA provided the template from which TCR beta VDJ and CDR3 profiles were obtained. TCRdb re-analysed the reads in MiXCR, keeping a single row per CDR3 protein. There are tens of thousands of distinct CDR3 sequences in the sample; about 70% occur only once, and approximately 78% lies in the top ten. Sample: sorted CD4+, CD8+, or CD8+CD57+ T cells (not recorded which) from PBMCs. These receptors all stem from a human donor with aplastic anemia.

The rearrangement uses TRBV10-2 and TRBJ2-7; TRBD2 agrees at 8 bases. Germline assignment: CDR1 WSHSY and CDR2 SAAADI. V shed 0 bases and J 2 bases; nucleotides not matched to a gene: 3. The CDR3 is made up of 15 amino acids. The CDR3 region is CASSESILAAYEQYF. In DNA form, the CDR3 reads TGCGCCAGCAGTGAGTCCATACTAGCGGCCTACGAGCAGTACTTC.

This clonotype was detected many times. The chain employs TRBV19 and TRBJ2-3; a possible D gene is TRBD1 (5 bases). CDR3 length equals 14 residues. CDR1 LNHDA and CDR2 SQIVND come from the germline V gene (reference sequence). Trimming took off 7 bases at V and 3 bases at J, with 14 bases between the two ends. CDR3 sequence (DNA): TGTGCCAGTACCTCAGGGCAGGGAACAGATACGCAGTATTTT. As protein: CASTSGQGTDTQYF.

This clonotype was seen just once. The chain uses TRBV20-1 and TRBJ2-7; D gene uncertain. Germline-derived CDR1 and CDR2 are DFQATT and SNEGSKA (reference sequence). Trimming shortened V by 2 bases and J by 4 bases, and 6 bases separated the two germline ends. This CDR3 has 11 amino acids. CDR3 in amino acids: CSARSQYEQYF. CDR3 in DNA: TGCAGTGCTAGATCTCAGTACGAGCAGTACTTC.

For this clonotype: This may arise from a read error, as a much more abundant clone is one base away. The chain joins TRBV19 to TRBJ2-7; TRBD2 is a possible D gene (6 bases). CDR3 length: 15 residues. The germline V gene encodes CDR1 LNHDA and CDR2 SQIVND (reference sequence). The CDR3 region is CASSSRLEASYGQYF. Written as DNA, the CDR3 is TGTGCCAGTAGTTCGAGACTAGAAGCATCCTACGGGCAGTACTTC. The full variable domain, with the rest looked up from reference TRBV19 and TRBJ2-7, is DGGITQSPKYLFRKEGQNVTLSCEQNLNHDAMYWYRQDPGQGLRLIYYSQIVNDFQKGDIAEGYSVSREKKESFPLTVTSAQKNPTAFYLCASSSRLEASYGQYFGPGTRLTVT.

The chain uses TRBV7-8 and TRBJ1-1; D ambiguous. Germline V gives CDR1 SGHVS, CDR2 FQNEAQ. The ends were cut back, 5 bases at V and 1 base at J, with 14 bases in the middle. This CDR3 contains 15 residues. The DNA of the CDR3 is TGTGCCAGCAGCCCCCCGGGATACGGGAACACTGAAGCTTTCTTT. Translated, it gives CASSPPGYGNTEAFF.

This clonotype occurred a few times. The rearrangement uses TRBV15 and TRBJ2-7, with D perhaps assigned TRBD1 or TRBD2 (5 bases each). From germline, CDR1 is LNHNV and CDR2 YYDKDF (reference sequence). Between the trimmed V and J ends, which lost 1 base and 1 base, there was a span of 8 bases. The CDR3 is made up of 14 amino acids. The DNA for the CDR3 is TGTGCCACCAGCAGAGGGGACGTTTCCTACGAGCAGTACTTC. This translates into CATSRGDVSYEQYF.

By proportion, this clonotype is medium-sized (0.01 to 0.1%). The rearrangement links TRBV5-1 to TRBJ2-2; D is perhaps TRBD2 (6 bases). Trimming removed 3 bases at V and 1 base at J, with 7 bases between. The CDR3 loop spans 14 amino acids. The germline V gene has CDR1 SGHRS and CDR2 YFSETQ. CDR3 in amino acids: CASSWGVNTGELFF. The CDR3 DNA is TGCGCCAGCAGCTGGGGGGTGAACACCGGGGAGCTGTTTTTT. Together with reference TRBV5-1 and TRBJ2-2, the CDR3 gives the full variable domain: KAGVTQTPRYLIKTRGQQVTLSCSPISGHRSVSWYQQTPGQGLQFLFEYFSETQRNKGNFPGRFSGRQFSNSRSEMNVSTLELGDSALYLCASSWGVNTGELFFGEGSRLTVL.

The chain links TRBV20-1 to TRBJ2-7, with D perhaps matching TRBD2 (6 bases). Trimming shortened V by 3 bases and J by 13 bases, and 16 bases separated the two germline ends. Germline V gene lookup returns CDR1 DFQATT and CDR2 SNEGSKA (reference sequence). This CDR3 has 11 amino acids. This CDR3 is CSASGAPGLYF. As DNA, the CDR3 is TGCAGTGCTAGCGGAGCCCCGGGACTCTACTTC.

This chain connects TRBV2 to TRBJ2-5, with D possibly matching TRBD1 (6 bases). The germline V gene encodes CDR1 SNHLY and CDR2 FYNNEI. V was clipped by 8 bases and J by 1 base, with 11 bases between them. This CDR3 contains 13 residues. CDR3: CASSGGFQETQYF. The CDR3 nucleotides read TGTGCCAGCTCTGGGGGCTTCCAAGAGACCCAGTACTTC.

Remarks on this clonotype: Germline and junction disagree at one end, which may indicate a read error. The genes are TRBV5-4 and TRBJ2-7; tentatively, D is TRBD1 or TRBD2 (5 bases each). The CDR3 contains 14 residues. Germline loops: CDR1 SGHNT, CDR2 YYREEE (reference sequence). DNA of the CDR3: TGTGCCACCAGCTCCGGGACGCCCAACTACGAGCAGTACTTC. This encodes CATSSGTPNYEQYF.

The V and J genes are TRBV6-1 and TRBJ1-2; perhaps TRBD1 as D (5 bases). The length of the CDR3 is 13 residues. CDR1 and CDR2 (germline): MNHNS, SASEGT. V dropped 5 bases and J dropped 4 bases, with 11 bases sitting between them. The CDR3 nucleotides are TGTGCCAGCAGTCAGGGACCGACCTATGGCTACACCTTC. Translation: CASSQGPTYGYTF.

V gene TRBV9 combines with J gene TRBJ1-2; D is possibly TRBD1 (5 bases). Germline CDR1 is SGDLS and CDR2 is YYNGEE. This CDR3 spans 11 amino acids. The V end lost 2 bases, the J end lost 10 bases, and 9 bases lay between the germline ends. Here the CDR3 DNA reads TGTGCCAGCAGCGTCTCAGGGTTCTACACCTTC. It encodes CASSVSGFYTF.

The rearrangement uses TRBV7-2 and TRBJ1-2; D is uncertain. Trimming cost V 5 bases and J 4 bases, with 11 bases left between them. The germline gives CDR1 SGHTA, CDR2 FQGNSA. CDR3 length equals 13 residues. The CDR3 bases are TGTGCCAGCAGCCCCAGTGTGTTCTATGGCTACACCTTC. This encodes CASSPSVFYGYTF.

This chain joins TRBV20-1 and TRBJ1-2; D unclear. V was trimmed by 6 bases and J by 0 bases, leaving 11 bases between them. The germline V gene encodes CDR1 DFQATT and CDR2 SNEGSKA (reference sequence). CDR3 length: 13 amino acids. In DNA, the CDR3 is TGCAGTGCCCCTCTCAGCACTAACTATGGCTACACCTTC. Its translation is CSAPLSTNYGYTF.

The chain couples TRBV19 to TRBJ2-7, with 9 bases fitting TRBD1. The CDR3 length is 15 residues. Germline CDR1 is LNHDA and CDR2 is SQIVND (reference sequence). Trimming at V came to 7 bases and at J to 2 bases, leaving 9 bases not matched to a gene. CDR3 bases: TGTGCCAGTACCCCCAGAGGGACAGGGACCTACGAGCAGTACTTC. Protein: CASTPRGTGTYEQYF.

The chain combines TRBV4-3 with TRBJ2-1; 7 nucleotides match TRBD1. Looked up from germline, CDR1 is LGHNA and CDR2 is YSLEER. Trimming at V came to 3 bases and at J to 4 bases, leaving 3 bases not matched to a gene. The CDR3 has 14 amino acids. The CDR3 DNA is TGCGCCAGCAGCCAGGACAGGAGATACAATGAGCAGTTCTTC. Protein product: CASSQDRRYNEQFF.

The sample holds a few counts of this clonotype. The genes are TRBV7-9 and TRBJ2-7, with 9 bases aligning to TRBD1. This CDR3 has 14 amino acids. CDR1 and CDR2 (germline): SEHNR, FQNEAQ (reference sequence). V was pared by 5 bases and J by 2 bases, with 4 bases of the junction left unmatched. The CDR3 coding sequence is TGTGCCAGCAGCGGGGGGACAGGGACCTACGAGCAGTACTTC. Translation gives CASSGGTGTYEQYF.

The rearrangement links TRBV7-9 to TRBJ2-1, with D unclear. This CDR3 spans 12 amino acids. The germline V and J ends were trimmed by 1 base and 8 bases, with 6 bases remaining between them. The germline CDR1 and CDR2 sequences are SEHNR and FQNEAQ (reference sequence). The CDR3 DNA reads TGTGCCAGCAGCTTAGGGGCTTATGAGCAGTTCTTC. Translation gives CASSLGAYEQFF.

The rearrangement links TRBV15 to TRBJ1-1; no definite D call. The length of the CDR3 is 17 residues. CDR1 is LNHNV, CDR2 YYDKDF, per germline (reference sequence). The V end lost 3 bases, the J end lost 4 bases, and 21 bases lay between the germline ends. The CDR3 loop is CATSSPVGITLGTEAFF. The DNA for the CDR3 is TGTGCCACCAGCAGCCCCGTGGGGATAACGTTGGGCACTGAAGCTTTCTTT.

The chain carries TRBV6-5 and TRBJ2-7; either TRBD1 or TRBD2 may supply D (6 bases each). The ends were cut back, 0 bases at V and 10 bases at J, with 10 bases in the middle. CDR3 length equals 12 residues. Germline assignment: CDR1 MNHEY and CDR2 SVGAGI. The CDR3 sequence: CASSYSTGAQYF. CDR3 coding DNA: TGTGCCAGCAGTTACTCGACGGGGGCCCAGTACTTC.

The J gene is TRBJ2-7, the V gene TRBV5-8; TRBD1 matches at 7 bases. Germline V CDR1 and CDR2: SGHTS, YDEGEE. This CDR3 spans 15 amino acids. V lost 0 bases to trimming and J lost 4 bases; unmatched junction nucleotides: 7. DNA of the CDR3: TGTGCCAGCAGCTTGGGGGACAGTTCACTGTACGAGCAGTACTTC. The encoded protein is CASSLGDSSLYEQYF.

This clonotype was counted a few times. V and J are TRBV7-2 and TRBJ2-5; no clear D. Germline V gene lookup returns CDR1 SGHTA and CDR2 FQGNSA. This CDR3 has 11 amino acids. The ends were cut back, 0 bases at V and 5 bases at J, with 1 base in the middle. The CDR3 sequence is CASSLAETQYF. Written as DNA, the CDR3 is TGTGCCAGCAGCTTAGCGGAGACCCAGTACTTC.

V is TRBV7-9 and J is TRBJ1-4; D gene uncertain. Per germline, CDR1 SEHNR and CDR2 FQNEAQ (reference sequence). This CDR3 comprises 15 residues. V dropped 4 bases and J dropped 8 bases, with 17 bases sitting between them. The CDR3 sequence is CASSSRAGSNEKLFF. CDR3 DNA: TGTGCCAGCAGCTCAAGGGCAGGTAGTAACGAAAAACTGTTTTTT.

The chain combines TRBV7-9 with TRBJ2-7; no reliable D call. The CDR3 covers 14 residues. V gave up 3 bases and J gave up 2 bases, with 11 bases separating them. Germline V CDR1 and CDR2: SEHNR, FQNEAQ (reference sequence). The CDR3 is CASSLGGTTYEQYF. In DNA, the CDR3 is TGTGCCAGCAGCTTGGGTGGCACGACCTACGAGCAGTACTTC.

The V call is TRBV2, the J call TRBJ1-1; D is uncertain. This CDR3 is 12 amino acids long. Germline V gene lookup returns CDR1 SNHLY and CDR2 FYNNEI. V gave up 7 bases and J gave up 3 bases, with 9 bases separating them. In DNA, the CDR3 is TGTGCCAGCAATGGGCCAGACACTGAAGCTTTCTTT. Protein sequence: CASNGPDTEAFF.

The V gene is TRBV20-1, the J gene TRBJ1-5, with 8 bases identical to TRBD1. CDR3 length: 12 residues. The V segment lost 6 bases and the J segment 4 bases; nucleotides outside the gene matches: 2. Germline CDR1 is DFQATT and CDR2 is SNEGSKA (reference sequence). CDR3 protein: CSARTGNQPQHF. In nucleotides, the CDR3 is TGCAGTGCAAGGACAGGGAATCAGCCCCAGCATTTT.

The chain carries TRBV11-2 and TRBJ2-1; possible D gene TRBD2, 6 bases. This CDR3 spans 15 amino acids. CDR1 is SGHAT and CDR2 is FQNNGV in the germline V gene. V lost 2 bases and J lost 2, with 10 bases in between. The CDR3 reads CASSLSGPTYNEQFF. As DNA, the CDR3 is TGTGCCAGCAGCTTAAGCGGGCCTACCTACAATGAGCAGTTCTTC.

V usage is TRBV6-5 and J usage is TRBJ1-5; D not resolved. Germline CDR1 is MNHEY and CDR2 is SVGAGI. V gave up 0 bases and J gave up 0 bases, with 3 bases separating them. The CDR3 is made up of 14 amino acids. The CDR3 spells CASSYSRSNQPQHF. The CDR3 DNA is TGTGCCAGCAGTTACTCGCGTAGCAATCAGCCCCAGCATTTT.

This clonotype showed up just a few times. V and J are TRBV7-9 and TRBJ1-1; TRBD1 might be the D (6 bases). V lost 5 bases to trimming and J lost 3 bases, with 16 bases between them. This CDR3 is 15 amino acids long. CDR1 and CDR2 (germline): SEHNR, FQNEAQ (reference sequence). In DNA, the CDR3 is TGTGCCAGCAGCGGCGGACAGAGAAGGTACACTGAAGCTTTCTTT. Its protein product is CASSGGQRRYTEAFF.

The chain joins TRBV10-3 to TRBJ1-5; D is undetermined. In germline, CDR1 is ENHRY, CDR2 SYGVKD. Deletions cut 6 bases from V and 2 bases from J, with 14 bases between. The CDR3 spans 15 residues. In DNA form, the CDR3 reads TGTGCCATCAGCGACTCAGGCGGACGCAATCAGCCCCAGCATTTT. Translating it yields CAISDSGGRNQPQHF.